Each of the 25 T cell receptor beta chains below was sequenced from the same sample in a study of shared clonotypes between healthy human individuals. The assay was immunoSEQ multiplex PCR, and TCRdb's table has in-frame clones only and misses some. The sample carries about 1,900,000 clones, around 96% recorded once. Positive CCR7 selection of CD45RO-negative cells yielded the naive CD8 cells, and terminally differentiated effector memory CD45RA+ cells were excluded. The sequenced sample was naive CD8+ T cells sorted from blood. The origin of the receptors is a man aged 18-30 years in good health.

This chain links TRBV6-5 with TRBJ2-1; 9 bases are shared with TRBD1. Germline V gene sequence: CDR1 MNHEY, CDR2 SVGAGI. With 0 bases clipped from V and 10 bases from J, the junction kept 4 bases outside the gene matches. The CDR3 runs 14 residues. The CDR3 loop reads CASSYSETGGEQFF. In DNA, the CDR3 is TGTGCCAGCAGTTACTCCGAGACAGGGGGAGAGCAGTTCTTC.

This CDR3 is CASSPRGVRTDTQYF. The CDR3 nucleotides are TGCGCCAGCAGCCCTCGTGGAGTTAGGACAGATACGCAGTATTTT. The chain links TRBV5-1 to TRBJ2-3; no definite D call. The CDR3 is made up of 15 amino acids. V was pared by 4 bases and J by 3 bases, with 15 bases between. CDR1 is SGHRS, CDR2 YFSETQ, per germline. Using reference TRBV5-1 and TRBJ2-3 for the parts outside the CDR3, the full variable domain is KAGVTQTPRYLIKTRGQQVTLSCSPISGHRSVSWYQQTPGQGLQFLFEYFSETQRNKGNFPGRFSGRQFSNSRSEMNVSTLELGDSALYLCASSPRGVRTDTQYFGPGTRLTVL.

The chain carries TRBV9 and TRBJ2-1, with D uncertain. The V and J ends lost 4 bases and 1 base respectively, with 12 bases between them. Per the germline V gene, CDR1 is SGDLS and CDR2 is YYNGEE. The CDR3 covers 15 residues. The CDR3 reads CASSMNTHSYNEQFF. In DNA, the CDR3 is TGTGCCAGCAGCATGAACACCCATTCCTACAATGAGCAGTTCTTC. The complete variable domain, with remaining parts taken from reference TRBV9 and TRBJ2-1, reads DSGVTQTPKHLITATGQRVTLRCSPRSGDLSVYWYQQSLDQGLQFLIQYYNGEERAKGNILERFSAQQFPDLHSELNLSSLELGDSALYFCASSMNTHSYNEQFFGPGTRLTVL.

DNA of the CDR3: TGTGCCAGCAGCCCTTCCGAGGGGGAATGGAGTGAAAAACTGTTTTTT. It specifies CASSPSEGEWSEKLFF. This chain connects TRBV9 to TRBJ1-4; a weak D match, TRBD1 (6 bases). The germline V gene has CDR1 SGDLS and CDR2 YYNGEE. V dropped 4 bases and J dropped 7 bases, with 20 bases sitting between them. The CDR3 length is 16 residues. Together with reference TRBV9 and TRBJ1-4, the CDR3 gives the full variable domain: DSGVTQTPKHLITATGQRVTLRCSPRSGDLSVYWYQQSLDQGLQFLIQYYNGEERAKGNILERFSAQQFPDLHSELNLSSLELGDSALYFCASSPSEGEWSEKLFFGSGTQLSVL.

Worth noting for this clone: Different DNA sequences within this sample yield the same CDR3. This chain joins TRBV10-3 and TRBJ1-1; D uncertain. Per germline, CDR1 ENHRY and CDR2 SYGVKD. The CDR3 spans 13 residues. Trimming took 4 bases from V and 4 from J, leaving 10 bases between them. The CDR3 sequence is CAISAGTGTEAFF. The CDR3 DNA follows: TGTGCCATCAGTGCCGGAACGGGCACTGAAGCTTTCTTT.

This chain joins TRBV7-9 and TRBJ2-7; 7 nucleotides line up with TRBD1. This CDR3 contains 14 residues. Germline CDR1 and CDR2: SEHNR and FQNEAQ (reference sequence). The V gene end was trimmed by 3 bases and the J gene end by 2 bases; junction bases not matched to a gene: 4. CDR3 DNA sequence: TGTGCCAGCAGCTTCGAGACAGGGCCCTACGAGCAGTACTTC. It codes for CASSFETGPYEQYF.

CDR3 loop: CASSPATDTQYF. CDR3 DNA sequence: TGTGCCAGCAGCCCTGCAACAGATACGCAGTATTTT. This chain joins TRBV6-6 and TRBJ2-3; D is unclear. Trimming removed 6 bases at V and 3 bases at J, with 7 bases between. There are 12 residues in the CDR3. Germline V gives CDR1 MNHNY, CDR2 SVGAGI (reference sequence).

This rearrangement joins TRBV12-5 to TRBJ1-6; D may be TRBD1 (6 bases). V lost 5 bases and J 0 bases, leaving 14 bases between the germline ends. This CDR3 is 17 amino acids long. Germline CDR1 and CDR2: LGHNT and FRNRAP. CDR3 sequence reads: CASGPDRFSSYNSPLHF. In DNA, the CDR3 is TGTGCTAGTGGTCCGGACAGATTCTCCTCCTATAATTCACCCCTCCACTTT.

The chain uses TRBV4-1 and TRBJ1-1, with unresolved D. The germline gives CDR1 MGHRA, CDR2 YSYEKL. The CDR3 has 14 residues. V shed 4 bases and J shed 1 base, with 10 bases lying between them. CDR3 sequence (DNA): TGCGCCAGCAGCCCTAAGTTTGAGAACACTGAAGCTTTCTTT. Translation: CASSPKFENTEAFF.

This clone showed up just once. The chain employs TRBV7-9 and TRBJ2-1; TRBD1 matches 12 bases. V shed 0 bases and J 7 bases; nucleotides not matched to a gene: 4. This CDR3 has 16 amino acids. Germline V gene lookup returns CDR1 SEHNR and CDR2 FQNEAQ (reference sequence). The CDR3 spells CASSLAGTGGINEQFF. CDR3 bases: TGTGCCAGCAGCTTAGCCGGGACAGGGGGCATTAATGAGCAGTTCTTC.

The chain uses TRBV11-2 and TRBJ2-5; D uncertain. V lost 0 bases and J 9 bases, leaving 8 bases between the germline ends. This CDR3 comprises 12 residues. From germline, CDR1 is SGHAT and CDR2 FQNNGV. The CDR3 region has the DNA TGTGCCAGCAGCTTAGACACTGTGGCCCAGTACTTC. Translating it yields CASSLDTVAQYF.

The chain is built from TRBV7-6 and TRBJ2-7; 7 bases align to TRBD2. Trimming took 5 bases from V and 0 from J; bases not matched to a gene: 7. Germline V gene sequence: CDR1 SGHVS, CDR2 FNYEAQ. This CDR3 spans 15 amino acids. CDR3 sequence reads: CASSPSSGSSYEQYF. DNA of the CDR3: TGTGCCAGCAGCCCCTCTAGCGGAAGCTCCTACGAGCAGTACTTC.

The V call is TRBV7-9, the J call TRBJ2-2, with 14 bases that match TRBD2. CDR1 and CDR2 from the germline V gene are SEHNR and FQNEAQ (reference sequence). Trimming at V came to 5 bases and at J to 4 bases, leaving 6 bases not matched to a gene. The CDR3 consists of 17 residues. The CDR3 sequence is CASSGGTSGSGTGELFF. Written as DNA, the CDR3 is TGTGCCAGCAGCGGCGGGACTAGCGGGAGTGGCACCGGGGAGCTGTTTTTT. Full variable domain (remainder filled in from reference TRBV7-9 and TRBJ2-2): DTGVSQNPRHKITKRGQNVTFRCDPISEHNRLYWYRQTLGQGPEFLTYFQNEAQLEKSRLLSDRFSAERPKGSFSTLEIQRTEQGDSAMYLCASSGGTSGSGTGELFFGEGSRLTVL.

This chain connects TRBV6-1 to TRBJ2-7; 11 positions agree with TRBD2. The J segment lost 3 bases and the V segment lost 6 bases, leaving 4 bases of the junction unmatched. The CDR3 runs to 14 residues. Per germline, CDR1 MNHNS and CDR2 SASEGT. This CDR3 is CASRIGTSGYEQYF. The CDR3 bases are TGTGCCAGCAGAATCGGGACTAGCGGCTACGAGCAGTACTTC.

As to this clone: Other DNA variants within this sample encode the same CDR3. The rearrangement joins TRBV30 to TRBJ2-7; D gene unclear. The germline CDR1 and CDR2 sequences are GTSNPN and SVGIG (reference sequence). Trimming shortened V by 2 bases and J by 6 bases, and 8 bases separated the two germline ends. There are 11 residues in the CDR3. CDR3 protein: CAWSPGSEQYF. CDR3 nucleotides: TGTGCCTGGAGTCCGGGTAGCGAGCAGTACTTC.

The chain has TRBV9 and TRBJ1-2; D is perhaps TRBD1 (6 bases). The germline gives CDR1 SGDLS, CDR2 YYNGEE. CDR3 length: 16 amino acids. V was trimmed by 3 bases and J by 3 bases, leaving 18 bases between them. CDR3 nucleotides: TGTGCCAGCAGCGGAACTACAGGGCCCAAAGACTATGGCTACACCTTC. Encoded protein: CASSGTTGPKDYGYTF.

In nucleotides, the CDR3 is TGTGCCACCAGCAGAGATTTGGGGACAGAAGAAGCTTTCTTT. Protein product: CATSRDLGTEEAFF. This chain connects TRBV15 to TRBJ1-1, with TRBD1 matching 7 bases. The germline V gene encodes CDR1 LNHNV and CDR2 YYDKDF (reference sequence). J was trimmed by 8 bases and V by 0 bases; bases with no gene match: 6. The CDR3 runs to 14 residues.

The gene calls are TRBV6-4 and TRBJ2-1; D could derive from TRBD1 or TRBD2 (5 bases each). The germline gives CDR1 MRHNA, CDR2 SNTAGT. V was trimmed by 4 bases and J by 7 bases, leaving 14 bases between them. The CDR3 length is 14 residues. CDR3 in DNA: TGTGCCAGCAGTGCGGGGCAGGGTAGTAATGAGCAGTTCTTC. Translated: CASSAGQGSNEQFF.

This clone was detected only once. This chain connects TRBV9 to TRBJ1-4; D is undetermined. In germline, CDR1 is SGDLS, CDR2 YYNGEE. This CDR3 spans 13 amino acids. V was trimmed by 5 bases and J by 1 base, leaving 6 bases between them. CDR3 sequence: CASSLGTNEKLFF. The CDR3 DNA follows: TGTGCCAGCAGTCTAGGAACTAATGAAAAACTGTTTTTT.

This rearrangement joins TRBV6-6 to TRBJ2-3; a possible D gene is TRBD2 (6 bases). The CDR3 length is 13 residues. V lost 6 bases, J lost 9 bases, and 16 bases lay in between. Germline CDR1 is MNHNY and CDR2 is SVGAGI (reference sequence). The CDR3 nucleotides read TGTGCCAGCAGACCGGACTACCCAGTAACGCAGTATTTT. This translates into CASRPDYPVTQYF.

V and J are TRBV7-8 and TRBJ2-7; no reliable D call. V was trimmed by 5 bases and J by 2 bases, leaving 10 bases between them. Germline CDR1 reads SGHVS; CDR2 reads FQNEAQ. The CDR3 sequence is 13 residues long. For the CDR3, the DNA is TGTGCCAGCAGCGGGCCAATGGCCTACGAGCAGTACTTC. Translating gives CASSGPMAYEQYF.

The genes are TRBV27 and TRBJ1-1; 8 nucleotides match TRBD1. CDR3 length equals 14 residues. With 6 bases clipped from V and 0 bases from J, the junction kept 3 bases outside the gene matches. The germline gives CDR1 MNHEY, CDR2 SMNVEV (reference sequence). The CDR3, as DNA: TGTGCCAGCAGGCAGGGGGCGGTGAACACTGAAGCTTTCTTT. It specifies CASRQGAVNTEAFF.

The V call is TRBV29-1, the J call TRBJ2-7; D gene ambiguous. Looked up from germline, CDR1 is SQVTM and CDR2 is ANQGSEA. The length of the CDR3 is 16 residues. V was clipped by 0 bases and J by 2 bases, with 17 bases between them. This chain's CDR3 is CSVEDIGPSGAYEQYF. The DNA for the CDR3 is TGCAGCGTTGAAGATATCGGGCCCTCAGGCGCCTACGAGCAGTACTTC.

The V gene is TRBV7-8, the J gene TRBJ2-7, with TRBD2 as a possible D gene (6 bases). The CDR3 runs 16 residues. V was cut by 4 bases and J by 2 bases, with 18 bases left in between. Germline CDR1 and CDR2: SGHVS and FQNEAQ. The CDR3 DNA follows: TGTGCCAGCAGCTACCTAGCTGGGGGAGGCCCCTACGAGCAGTACTTC. It is translated as CASSYLAGGGPYEQYF.

The V call is TRBV18, the J call TRBJ1-2; the match to TRBD1 covers 8 bases. Trimming at V came to 4 bases and at J to 9 bases, leaving 4 bases not matched to a gene. CDR1 is KGHSH and CDR2 is LQKENI in the germline V gene. This CDR3 is built from 12 residues. The CDR3 DNA reads as TGTGCCAGCTCACAGGACAGGGATAGCTACACCTTC. Protein sequence: CASSQDRDSYTF.